Following are 21 T cell receptor beta chains from one sample sequenced in a study of T-cell reconstitution after alpha-beta-depleted transplantation in children. Preparation of the TCRbeta library used unique molecular identifiers. TCRdb reanalysed the PCR reads using MiXCR and keeps one entry per CDR3 protein. The table shows about 610,000 distinct CDR3 sequences, with approximately 10% occurring only once. This material consisted of PBMCs from the stem cell graft donor, taken from the stem cell graft. These receptors were taken from a human donor who donated a stem cell graft to a child with acute myeloid leukemia.

V is TRBV27 and J is TRBJ2-7; D tentatively reads TRBD1 or TRBD2 (7 bases each). Per germline, CDR1 MNHEY and CDR2 SMNVEV (reference sequence). Trimming shortened V by 4 bases and J by 1 base, and 14 bases separated the two germline ends. CDR3 length: 15 amino acids. CDR3 sequence reads: CASSSRQGGSYEQYF. The CDR3 DNA follows: TGTGCCAGCAGTTCCAGACAGGGAGGGTCCTACGAGCAGTACTTC.

Many counts were recorded for this clonotype. This sequence joins TRBV6-5 and TRBJ1-5; no reliable D call. Trimming took off 0 bases at V and 7 bases at J, with 7 bases between the two ends. CDR1 and CDR2 (germline): MNHEY, SVGAGI. The CDR3 runs 13 residues. In nucleotides, the CDR3 is TGTGCCAGCAGTTACTCTCATAACCAGCCCCAGCATTTT. Residues: CASSYSHNQPQHF.

The chain couples TRBV11-3 to TRBJ1-4, with a possible D match to TRBD1 (5 bases). V gave up 0 bases and J gave up 0 bases, with 8 bases separating them. The CDR3 is 16 residues long. Germline CDR1 is SGHNT and CDR2 is YENEEA. CDR3 protein: CASSLDTGATNEKLFF. CDR3 nucleotides: TGTGCCAGCAGCTTAGATACAGGAGCAACTAATGAAAAACTGTTTTTT.

The rearrangement joins TRBV18 to TRBJ2-2, with D possibly TRBD2 on 6 matching bases. The CDR3 extends over 16 amino acids. V was trimmed by 6 bases and J by 0 bases, leaving 14 bases between them. Germline V gives CDR1 KGHSH, CDR2 LQKENI. DNA for the CDR3: TGTGCCAGCTCTTACCGGGACTCCTCGAACACCGGGGAGCTGTTTTTT. This translates into CASSYRDSSNTGELFF.

The rearrangement joins TRBV7-3 to TRBJ1-6; D not resolved. V shed 2 bases and J shed 9 bases, with 8 bases lying between them. This CDR3 comprises 13 residues. Germline V gene lookup returns CDR1 SGHTA and CDR2 FQGTGA. The DNA for the CDR3 is TGTGCCAGCAGCTTATCCGCTAGTTCACCCCTCCACTTT. Protein product: CASSLSASSPLHF.

The chain recombines TRBV7-9 with TRBJ1-5; D not resolved. The CDR3 sequence is 14 residues long. Per germline, CDR1 SEHNR and CDR2 FQNEAQ (reference sequence). V was cut by 4 bases and J by 5 bases, with 12 bases left in between. The CDR3 here is CASSSARGDQPQHF. The CDR3 coding sequence is TGTGCCAGCAGCTCGGCAAGAGGCGATCAGCCCCAGCATTTT.

This clonotype was observed at least ten times. This chain joins TRBV7-9 and TRBJ1-1; no reliable D call. Germline V CDR1 and CDR2: SEHNR, FQNEAQ (reference sequence). CDR3 length: 15 amino acids. The germline V and J ends were trimmed by 7 bases and 7 bases, with 22 bases remaining between them. CDR3 residues: CASISGTALYGEAFF. CDR3 nucleotides: TGTGCCAGCATCTCGGGAACAGCCCTATATGGTGAAGCTTTCTTT.

This clonotype occurred a few times. The chain joins TRBV7-9 to TRBJ2-3; D is possibly TRBD2 (6 bases). V was clipped by 0 bases and J by 5 bases, with 18 bases between them. CDR3 length equals 17 residues. Germline V lookup: CDR1 SEHNR, CDR2 FQNEAQ (reference sequence). The CDR3 region has the DNA TGTGCCAGCAGCTTAGCGCGGGGCAGGGAGCGTGGAGATACGCAGTATTTT. This encodes CASSLARGRERGDTQYF.

The sample holds a few counts of this clonotype. Just one base apart from a much larger clone, this may be a read error. The chain combines TRBV2 with TRBJ2-1; 9 bases are a match to TRBD2. The CDR3 is 15 residues long. The V segment lost 6 bases and the J segment 2 bases; nucleotides outside the gene matches: 5. From germline, CDR1 is SNHLY and CDR2 FYNNEI. The CDR3 DNA sequence: TGTGCCAGCAGCCCCGGGACTAGCCCCTACAATGAGCAGTTCTTC. Its protein is CASSPGTSPYNEQFF.

V and J are TRBV30 and TRBJ1-3; no reliable D call. Germline V gives CDR1 GTSNPN, CDR2 SVGIG (reference sequence). There are 15 residues in the CDR3. Trimming cost V 2 bases and J 2 bases, with 13 bases left between them. This CDR3 is CAWSPTSGTGNTIYF. The DNA of the CDR3 is TGTGCCTGGAGTCCTACCAGCGGAACTGGAAACACCATATATTTT.

The chain employs TRBV6-8 and TRBJ2-7; 14 positions match TRBD2. Unmatched junction bases numbered 16, after V lost 6 bases and J lost 3 bases. Looked up from germline, CDR1 is MNHGY and CDR2 is SAAAGT. This CDR3 is built from 19 residues. CDR3 residues: CASSPPGTSGSPHFYEQYF. The CDR3 coding sequence is TGTGCCAGCAGCCCACCCGGGACTAGCGGGAGTCCCCACTTCTACGAGCAGTACTTC.

The chain employs TRBV4-3 and TRBJ2-2; D unclear. CDR1 LGHNA and CDR2 YSLEER come from the germline V gene. The CDR3 runs to 13 residues. The V end lost 1 base, the J end lost 6 bases, and 6 bases lay between the germline ends. In nucleotides, the CDR3 is TGCGCCAGCAGCCAAGGATCCTCCGGGGAGCTGTTTTTT. Residues: CASSQGSSGELFF.

CDR3 coding DNA: TGTGCCAGCAGCTTAGGTAGCGGGGTCGGGTCCTACGAGCAGTACTTC. Translating it yields CASSLGSGVGSYEQYF. The chain joins TRBV7-3 to TRBJ2-7; 8 positions match TRBD2. CDR1 and CDR2 (germline): SGHTA, FQGTGA. The CDR3 extends over 16 amino acids. With V trimmed by 2 bases and J by 1 base, 7 bases remained unmatched.

This clonotype turned up a few times. The chain combines TRBV6-2 or TRBV6-3 with TRBJ1-1, with D possibly matching TRBD1 (6 bases). The CDR3 is 15 amino acids. Germline assignment: CDR1 MNHEY and CDR2 SVGEGT. The V end was cut by 5 bases, the J end by 2 bases, with 15 bases between. For the CDR3, the DNA is TGTGCCAGCAGTCGCTTGGACAGCCTTAACACTGAAGCTTTCTTT. Protein product: CASSRLDSLNTEAFF.

This chain connects TRBV20-1 to TRBJ2-3; TRBD2 is a possible D gene (6 bases). There are 14 residues in the CDR3. Looked up from germline, CDR1 is DFQATT and CDR2 is SNEGSKA (reference sequence). Trimming took off 3 bases at V and 4 bases at J, with 14 bases between the two ends. CDR3 sequence: CSASLRDGADTQYF. As DNA, the CDR3 is TGCAGTGCTAGTTTGCGGGATGGGGCAGATACGCAGTATTTT.

The genes are TRBV24-1 and TRBJ2-2; possible D gene TRBD2, 7 bases. The CDR3 sequence is 16 residues long. Germline loops: CDR1 KGHDR, CDR2 SFDVKD. Deletions cut 6 bases from V and 2 bases from J, with 15 bases between. In nucleotides, the CDR3 is TGTGCCACCAGTCCCTGGGGAGGGGGAAACACCGGGGAGCTGTTTTTT. This encodes CATSPWGGGNTGELFF.

J is TRBJ1-3 and V is TRBV5-1, with a tentative D call TRBD1 (5 bases). Trimming shortened V by 0 bases and J by 0 bases, and 13 bases separated the two germline ends. The germline V gene has CDR1 SGHRS and CDR2 YFSETQ. This CDR3 comprises 17 residues. CDR3 loop: CASSLGDGEPSGNTIYF. CDR3 DNA: TGCGCCAGCAGCTTGGGGGACGGAGAACCCTCTGGAAACACCATATATTTT.

In this sample, this clonotype turned up a few times. V gene TRBV7-9 combines with J gene TRBJ2-7; D possibly corresponds to TRBD2 (6 bases). The V gene's germline CDR1 is SEHNR and CDR2 FQNEAQ (reference sequence). V was cut by 4 bases and J by 3 bases, with 16 bases left in between. This CDR3 region has 15 residues. In DNA form, the CDR3 reads TGTGCCAGCAGCTCCTCGGAGGGAGACAGCTACGAGCAGTACTTC. It is translated as CASSSSEGDSYEQYF.

In its sample, this clonotype was seen many times. J is TRBJ2-7 and V is TRBV29-1, with D perhaps matching TRBD1 (6 bases). The V end was cut by 8 bases, the J end by 7 bases, with 18 bases between. Germline-derived CDR1 and CDR2 are SQVTM and ANQGSEA. The CDR3 length is 12 residues. The CDR3 nucleotides are TGCAGCTTTGGGACACAGGGCCGGGAGCAGTACTTC. Translation: CSFGTQGREQYF.

The V call is TRBV29-1, the J call TRBJ2-3, with D perhaps given as TRBD1 or TRBD2 (6 bases each). The CDR3 is 15 amino acids. Germline-derived CDR1 and CDR2 are SQVTM and ANQGSEA. Between the trimmed V and J ends, which lost 0 bases and 1 base, there was a span of 11 bases. CDR3 in amino acids: CSVEDGGGGTDTQYF. CDR3 in DNA: TGCAGCGTTGAAGATGGGGGCGGGGGCACAGATACGCAGTATTTT.

The chain couples TRBV12-3 or TRBV12-4 to TRBJ2-5; D might be TRBD2 (5 bases). Trimming cost V 0 bases and J 4 bases, with 15 bases left between them. The CDR3 loop spans 16 amino acids. CDR3 in DNA: TGTGCCAGCAGTTTAGCGGGAGTTTCCCCCCGAGAGACCCAGTACTTC. Its protein product is CASSLAGVSPRETQYF.